One sample yielded the 27 T cell receptor beta chains listed below, sequenced in a study of blood T cell repertoires in COVID-19. Here immunoSEQ multiplex PCR was the method, and the copy in TCRdb shows in-frame clones only, minus some. The repertoire holds about 58,000 clones, with about nine tenths as singletons. What was sequenced was peripheral blood. These TCRs come from a woman between 55 and 75 years old with active COVID-19.

The chain recombines TRBV7-2 with TRBJ1-2; D possibly corresponds to TRBD1 (6 bases). This CDR3 is 17 amino acids long. The germline V and J ends were trimmed by 5 bases and 4 bases, with 23 bases remaining between them. The germline V gene encodes CDR1 SGHTA and CDR2 FQGNSA. The CDR3 DNA reads as TGTGCCAGCAGCCCCCAGGGGACACCCGCTGTTGGCTATGGCTACACCTTC. Translating it yields CASSPQGTPAVGYGYTF.

The rearrangement links TRBV11-2 to TRBJ2-5; D is unresolved. There are 15 residues in the CDR3. Germline V CDR1 and CDR2: SGHAT, FQNNGV. The germline V and J ends were trimmed by 5 bases and 4 bases, with 17 bases remaining between them. The CDR3 loop reads CASSVSPSDGETQYF. The CDR3 DNA sequence: TGTGCCAGCAGCGTCAGTCCAAGCGACGGAGAGACCCAGTACTTC.

The chain joins TRBV9 to TRBJ1-3; 7 bases map to TRBD1. The CDR3 sequence is 17 residues long. The V and J ends lost 4 bases and 2 bases, in that order; junction bases with no gene match: 12. Germline V CDR1 and CDR2: SGDLS, YYNGEE. CDR3 sequence reads: CASSPQGGYRTGNTIYF. In DNA, the CDR3 is TGTGCCAGCAGCCCACAAGGGGGCTATAGGACTGGAAACACCATATATTTT.

The chain joins TRBV7-9 to TRBJ1-1; 8 bases align to TRBD1. Per germline, CDR1 SEHNR and CDR2 FQNEAQ (reference sequence). The CDR3 has 14 amino acids. Losses at the gene ends were 6 bases for V and 4 bases for J; bases not matched to a gene: 7. The CDR3 DNA is TGTGCCAGCAGGGGTCAGGGGGCCATCACTGAAGCTTTCTTT. Translation: CASRGQGAITEAFF.

The chain links TRBV29-1 to TRBJ2-7; 9 nucleotides line up with TRBD1. This CDR3 region has 13 residues. Trimming removed 1 base from V and 2 bases from J; junction bases left unmatched: 0. Germline V gives CDR1 SQVTM, CDR2 ANQGSEA. CDR3 coding DNA: TGCAGCGTTGAAGGGACAGGGGCCTACGAGCAGTACTTC. Translated, it gives CSVEGTGAYEQYF.

This clone was counted a single time. This chain joins TRBV25-1 and TRBJ2-1; D remains unclear. Germline V gene sequence: CDR1 MGHDK, CDR2 SYGVNS. The CDR3 is 11 residues long. V dropped 2 bases and J dropped 9 bases, with 5 bases sitting between them. The DNA for the CDR3 is TGTGCCAGCAGTGAAAGTAGTGAGCAGTTCTTC. It is translated as CASSESSEQFF.

The CDR3 here is CASSRGEVTEAFF. CDR3 coding DNA: TGTGCCAGCAGCCGGGGGGAGGTCACTGAAGCTTTCTTT. This chain connects TRBV11-3 to TRBJ1-1; possibly TRBD1 for D (5 bases). CDR1 SGHNT and CDR2 YENEEA come from the germline V gene. Trimming shortened V by 5 bases and J by 4 bases, and 11 bases separated the two germline ends. The CDR3 loop spans 13 amino acids.

The V gene is TRBV7-2, the J gene TRBJ1-1, with 8 positions matching TRBD1. Germline CDR1 SGHTA, CDR2 FQGNSA. J lost 4 bases, V lost 4 bases, and 5 bases had no gene match. The CDR3 has 14 amino acids. In DNA form, the CDR3 reads TGTGCCAGCAGCTGGACAGGGTTGGGCACTGAAGCTTTCTTT. As protein: CASSWTGLGTEAFF. Full variable domain (rest looked up from reference TRBV7-2 and TRBJ1-1): GAGVSQSPSNKVTEKGKDVELRCDPISGHTALYWYRQSLGQGLEFLIYFQGNSAPDKSGLPSDRFSAERTGGSVSTLTIQRTQQEDSAVYLCASSWTGLGTEAFFGQGTRLTVV.

V gene TRBV10-3 combines with J gene TRBJ1-2, with D uncertain. Trimming took 0 bases from V and 0 from J, leaving 8 bases between them. Germline V gene lookup returns CDR1 ENHRY and CDR2 SYGVKD. The CDR3 has 15 amino acids. CDR3 sequence (DNA): TGTGCCATCAGTGAGTCGACAACGTCTAACTATGGCTACACCTTC. This translates into CAISESTTSNYGYTF.

This rearrangement joins TRBV10-3 to TRBJ2-7, with 11 bases that match TRBD2. In germline, CDR1 is ENHRY, CDR2 SYGVKD. This CDR3 region has 14 residues. After removal of 3 bases from V and 3 bases from J, the junction contained 1 base not matched to a gene. CDR3 sequence reads: CAISDGTSGYEQYF. The CDR3 DNA is TGTGCCATCAGTGACGGGACTAGCGGCTACGAGCAGTACTTC.

This sequence joins TRBV4-2 and TRBJ2-2, with 12 bases matching TRBD2. Germline values: CDR1 LGHNA, CDR2 YNFKEQ. The CDR3 loop spans 18 amino acids. J gave up 4 bases and V 0 bases, and 6 bases lay outside the gene matches. CDR3: CASSQDLAGGPGTGELFF. The CDR3 DNA follows: TGTGCCAGCAGCCAAGACCTAGCGGGGGGGCCGGGCACCGGGGAGCTGTTTTTT.

The chain recombines TRBV4-1 with TRBJ1-1; D ambiguous. Trimming removed 4 bases from V and 5 bases from J, with 17 bases in between. The CDR3 is 15 amino acids. CDR1 and CDR2 from the germline V gene are MGHRA and YSYEKL. The CDR3 coding sequence is TGCGCCAGCAGCCCCGGTAAGTTAAAGCCGACTGAAGCTTTCTTT. The encoded protein is CASSPGKLKPTEAFF.

This clone came up once. The chain employs TRBV29-1 and TRBJ1-1; TRBD1 might be the D (5 bases). Between the trimmed V and J ends, which lost 4 bases and 2 bases, there was a span of 17 bases. Germline CDR1 is SQVTM and CDR2 is ANQGSEA. This CDR3 is built from 15 residues. CDR3 DNA sequence: TGCAGCGTTGCCCTGGCGGCACAGGCCAACACTGAAGCTTTCTTT. This translates into CSVALAAQANTEAFF.

V gene TRBV2 combines with J gene TRBJ1-4, with D possibly being TRBD1 (6 bases). The CDR3 runs to 13 residues. The V gene lost 6 bases and the J gene lost 3 bases, with 8 bases spanning the gap. Germline values: CDR1 SNHLY, CDR2 FYNNEI. The CDR3: CASRGQPNEKLFF. The CDR3 DNA is TGTGCCAGCAGAGGACAGCCTAATGAAAAACTGTTTTTT.

This clone turned up a few times. The rearrangement uses TRBV12-5 and TRBJ2-5, with 9 nucleotides matching TRBD1. The V segment lost 7 bases and the J segment 4 bases; nucleotides outside the gene matches: 4. Per the germline V gene, CDR1 is LGHNT and CDR2 is FRNRAP. The CDR3 contains 13 residues. The CDR3 coding sequence is TGTGCTAGTGCCCGGGGACAGGGAGAGACCCAGTACTTC. It is translated as CASARGQGETQYF. The whole variable domain, filled in from reference TRBV12-5 and TRBJ2-5, reads DARVTQTPRHKVTEMGQEVTMRCQPILGHNTVFWYRQTMMQGLELLAYFRNRAPLDDSGMPKDRFSAEMPDATLATLKIQPSEPRDSAVYFCASARGQGETQYFGPGTRLLVL.

The gene calls are TRBV5-4 and TRBJ1-4; TRBD1 is a possible D gene (5 bases). V lost 4 bases to trimming and J lost 7 bases, with 14 bases between them. Germline assignment: CDR1 SGHNT and CDR2 YYREEE (reference sequence). CDR3 length: 14 amino acids. CDR3 protein: CASSLGGASEKLFF. The CDR3 coding sequence is TGTGCCAGCAGCCTGGGGGGAGCGAGTGAAAAACTGTTTTTT.

The chain links TRBV12-3 or TRBV12-4 to TRBJ2-2; D is ambiguous. V dropped 3 bases and J dropped 6 bases, with 5 bases sitting between them. CDR3 length: 12 amino acids. The CDR3 DNA follows: TGTGCCAGCAGTTTCTATCCCGGGGAGCTGTTTTTT. Protein product: CASSFYPGELFF.

The V call is TRBV2, the J call TRBJ2-5, with D hard to call. Trimming stripped 5 bases from V and 5 bases from J, with 9 bases between. Per germline, CDR1 SNHLY and CDR2 FYNNEI. The CDR3 spans 12 residues. The CDR3 bases are TGTGCCAGCAGTCAGGTTGTGGAGACCCAGTACTTC. Translating gives CASSQVVETQYF.

This sequence joins TRBV5-1 and TRBJ1-1; D is uncertain. The germline CDR1 and CDR2 sequences are SGHRS and YFSETQ. V dropped 0 bases and J dropped 1 base, with 10 bases sitting between them. CDR3 length: 15 residues. CDR3 in DNA: TGCGCCAGCAGCTTGGCAGGTATGCCGAACACTGAAGCTTTCTTT. Its translation is CASSLAGMPNTEAFF.

The rearrangement joins TRBV29-1 to TRBJ1-1; no firm D call. CDR3 length: 11 residues. Germline values: CDR1 SQVTM, CDR2 ANQGSEA. V shed 0 bases and J shed 12 bases, with 11 bases lying between them. CDR3 bases: TGCAGCGTTGAAGAATCGAGGAAATCTTTCTTT. Protein: CSVEESRKSFF.

The chain is built from TRBV2 and TRBJ2-7, with D possibly TRBD2 on 5 matching bases. The CDR3 contains 15 residues. Germline V CDR1 and CDR2: SNHLY, FYNNEI. The V end lost 4 bases, the J end lost 1 base, and 14 bases lay between the germline ends. The CDR3 sequence: CASSVSLGGSYEQYF. In DNA form, the CDR3 reads TGTGCCAGCAGTGTTAGCCTAGGCGGGTCCTACGAGCAGTACTTC.

V gene TRBV9 combines with J gene TRBJ2-3, with D possibly matching TRBD1 (5 bases). Trimming left V 1 base short and J 0 bases short, with 18 bases between. CDR3 length equals 18 residues. The germline V gene has CDR1 SGDLS and CDR2 YYNGEE. The CDR3 loop is CASSVSPIGASSTDTQYF. In nucleotides, the CDR3 is TGTGCCAGCAGCGTATCCCCTATTGGGGCATCTAGCACAGATACGCAGTATTTT.

The V call is TRBV6-1, the J call TRBJ2-3, with D perhaps matching TRBD2 (6 bases). The length of the CDR3 is 18 residues. The V gene's germline CDR1 is MNHNS and CDR2 SASEGT. The V end was cut by 4 bases, the J end by 2 bases, with 22 bases between. The CDR3, as DNA: TGTGCCAGCAGTGCCTATTGGGCCGGGACTCTTCACACAGATACGCAGTATTTT. Protein sequence: CASSAYWAGTLHTDTQYF.

The CDR3 coding sequence is TGTGCCAGCAGTGACCTGGGACTGAGCTCCTACGAGCAGTACTTC. The encoded protein is CASSDLGLSSYEQYF. The chain links TRBV6-2 or TRBV6-3 to TRBJ2-7; D is possibly TRBD2 (6 bases). The germline V and J ends were trimmed by 5 bases and 0 bases, with 14 bases remaining between them. This CDR3 has 15 amino acids. The germline V gene has CDR1 MNHEY and CDR2 SVGEGT.

V usage is TRBV2 and J usage is TRBJ2-2, with D perhaps matching TRBD1 (5 bases). Germline CDR1 and CDR2: SNHLY and FYNNEI. CDR3 length: 13 amino acids. The V and J ends lost 4 bases and 4 bases respectively, with 7 bases between them. CDR3 DNA sequence: TGTGCCAGCAGTGGGGGCCGCACCGGGGAGCTGTTTTTT. Its translation is CASSGGRTGELFF.

J is TRBJ2-3 and V is TRBV11-3, with 7 bases lining up with TRBD2. The CDR3 is 16 residues long. V lost 0 bases and J lost 3; bases outside the gene matches: 6. Germline V gives CDR1 SGHNT, CDR2 YENEEA. The CDR3 bases are TGTGCCAGCAGCTTAGATCGCGGGGGAGCTACAGATACGCAGTATTTT. It yields the protein CASSLDRGGATDTQYF.

CDR3 residues: CASSKRQTEHSSGNTIYF. In nucleotides, the CDR3 is TGTGCCAGCAGCAAAAGACAGACCGAGCACAGCTCTGGAAACACCATATATTTT. The chain uses TRBV11-2 and TRBJ1-3; a weak D match, TRBD1 (5 bases). This CDR3 is built from 18 residues. In germline, CDR1 is SGHAT, CDR2 FQNNGV. V shed 5 bases and J shed 0 bases, with 20 bases lying between them.